These 2 T cell receptor beta chains originate from one sample sequenced in a study of T cell responses to AZD1222 COVID-19 vaccine. Sequencing used immunoSEQ multiplex PCR; TCRdb keeps in-frame clones, though not all of them. The data show about 95,000 clones, around nine tenths seen once. The input for sequencing was peripheral blood, taken on day 0 of AZD1222 vaccination. The receptors were gathered from an adult in good health.

The genes are TRBV4-1 and TRBJ1-5; D not resolved. V gave up 1 base and J gave up 3 bases, with 10 bases separating them. Germline V gene lookup returns CDR1 MGHRA and CDR2 YSYEKL. This CDR3 has 15 residues. Written as DNA, the CDR3 is TGCGCCAGCAGCCAAGCGGCCGGGTTCAATCAGCCCCAGCATTTT. Its protein is CASSQAAGFNQPQHF.

This sequence joins TRBV11-2 and TRBJ1-1, with D possibly being TRBD1 (6 bases). V was cut by 4 bases and J by 4 bases, with 19 bases left in between. Germline V gene data show CDR1 as SGHAT and CDR2 as FQNNGV. The CDR3 spans 16 residues. This chain's CDR3 is CASSSPRGQVGTEAFF. The DNA for the CDR3 is TGTGCCAGCAGCTCACCGCGGGGGCAGGTGGGCACTGAAGCTTTCTTT.